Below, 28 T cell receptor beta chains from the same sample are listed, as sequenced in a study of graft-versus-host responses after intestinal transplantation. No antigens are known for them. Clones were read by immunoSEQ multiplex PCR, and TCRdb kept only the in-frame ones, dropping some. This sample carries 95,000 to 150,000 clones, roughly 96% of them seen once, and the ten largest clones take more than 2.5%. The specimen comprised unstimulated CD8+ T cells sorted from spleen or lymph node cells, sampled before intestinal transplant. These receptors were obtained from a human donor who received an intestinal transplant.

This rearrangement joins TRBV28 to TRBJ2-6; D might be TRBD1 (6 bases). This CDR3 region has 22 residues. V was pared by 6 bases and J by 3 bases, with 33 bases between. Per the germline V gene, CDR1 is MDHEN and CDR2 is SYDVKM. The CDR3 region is CASSRYQGLQGPPSSGANVLTF. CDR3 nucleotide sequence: TGTGCCAGCAGCCGATACCAGGGGTTGCAGGGGCCCCCCAGTAGTGGGGCCAACGTCCTGACTTTC.

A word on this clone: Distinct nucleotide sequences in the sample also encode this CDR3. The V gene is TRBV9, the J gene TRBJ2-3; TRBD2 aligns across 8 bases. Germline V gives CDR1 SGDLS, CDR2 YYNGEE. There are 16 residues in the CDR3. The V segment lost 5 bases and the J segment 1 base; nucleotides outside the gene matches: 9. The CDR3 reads CASSPEAGVRTDTQYF. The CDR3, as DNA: TGTGCCAGCAGTCCCGAAGCGGGAGTGCGCACAGATACGCAGTATTTT.

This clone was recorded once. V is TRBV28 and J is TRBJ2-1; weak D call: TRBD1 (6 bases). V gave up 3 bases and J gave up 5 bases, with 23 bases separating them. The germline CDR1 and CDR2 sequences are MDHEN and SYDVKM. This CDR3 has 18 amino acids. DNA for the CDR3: TGTGCCAGCAGTTTGGCCCCCCTCCCCAGGGGAATACACAATGAGCAGTTCTTC. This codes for CASSLAPLPRGIHNEQFF.

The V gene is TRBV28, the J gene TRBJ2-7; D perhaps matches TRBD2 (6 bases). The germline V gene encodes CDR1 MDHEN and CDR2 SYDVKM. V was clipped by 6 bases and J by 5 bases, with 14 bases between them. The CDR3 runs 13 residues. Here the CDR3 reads CASRESGTDEQYF. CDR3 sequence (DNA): TGTGCCAGCAGGGAATCCGGGACTGACGAGCAGTACTTC.

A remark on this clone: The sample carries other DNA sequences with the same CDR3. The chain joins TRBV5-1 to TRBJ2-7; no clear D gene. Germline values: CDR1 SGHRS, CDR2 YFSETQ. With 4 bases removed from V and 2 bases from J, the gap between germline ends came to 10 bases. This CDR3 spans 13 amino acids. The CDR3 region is CASSQDRAYEQYF. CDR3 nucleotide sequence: TGCGCCAGCAGCCAGGACCGAGCCTACGAGCAGTACTTC. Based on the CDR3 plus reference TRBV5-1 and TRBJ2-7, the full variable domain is KAGVTQTPRYLIKTRGQQVTLSCSPISGHRSVSWYQQTPGQGLQFLFEYFSETQRNKGNFPGRFSGRQFSNSRSEMNVSTLELGDSALYLCASSQDRAYEQYFGPGTRLTVT.

In DNA, the CDR3 is TGTGCCAGCAGTTACCCTTCGACAGGTCTTAATCAGCCCCAGCATTTT. Its protein is CASSYPSTGLNQPQHF. V gene TRBV28 combines with J gene TRBJ1-5, with a tentative D call TRBD1 (6 bases). The CDR3 runs 16 residues. Looked up from germline, CDR1 is MDHEN and CDR2 is SYDVKM. Trimming removed 4 bases at V and 4 bases at J, with 17 bases between. The variable domain in full, with the rest retrieved from reference TRBV28 and TRBJ1-5, is DVKVTQSSRYLVKRTGEKVFLECVQDMDHENMFWYRQDPGLGLRLIYFSYDVKMKEKGDIPEGYSVSREKKERFSLILESASTNQTSMYLCASSYPSTGLNQPQHFGDGTRLSIL.

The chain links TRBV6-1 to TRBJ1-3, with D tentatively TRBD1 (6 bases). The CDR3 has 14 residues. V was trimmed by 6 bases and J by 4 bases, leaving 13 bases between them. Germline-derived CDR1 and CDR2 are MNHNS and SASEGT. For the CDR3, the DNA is TGTGCCAGCAGACAACAGGGTACGGGAAACACCATATATTTT. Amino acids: CASRQQGTGNTIYF.

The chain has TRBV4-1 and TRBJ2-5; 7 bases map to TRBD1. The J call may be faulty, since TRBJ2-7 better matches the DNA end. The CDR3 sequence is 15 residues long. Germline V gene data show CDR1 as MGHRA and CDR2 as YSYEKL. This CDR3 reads CASSQASQGRDEQYF. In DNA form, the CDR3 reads TGCGCCAGCAGCCAAGCGTCACAGGGGAGAGACGAGCAGTACTTC.

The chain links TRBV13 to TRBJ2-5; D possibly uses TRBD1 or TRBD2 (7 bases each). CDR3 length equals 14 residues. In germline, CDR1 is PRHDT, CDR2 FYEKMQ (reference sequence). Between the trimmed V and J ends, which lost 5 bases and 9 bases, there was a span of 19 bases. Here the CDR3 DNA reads TGTGCCAGCAGCCTTTCAGGGGGGGTTGAGGCCCAGTACTTC. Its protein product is CASSLSGGVEAQYF.

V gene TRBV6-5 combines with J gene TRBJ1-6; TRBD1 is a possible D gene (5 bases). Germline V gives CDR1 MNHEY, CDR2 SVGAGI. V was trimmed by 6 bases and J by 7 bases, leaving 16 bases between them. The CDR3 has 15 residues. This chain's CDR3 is CASRETPEGNSPLHF. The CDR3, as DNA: TGTGCCAGCAGAGAAACGCCCGAGGGGAATTCACCCCTCCACTTT.

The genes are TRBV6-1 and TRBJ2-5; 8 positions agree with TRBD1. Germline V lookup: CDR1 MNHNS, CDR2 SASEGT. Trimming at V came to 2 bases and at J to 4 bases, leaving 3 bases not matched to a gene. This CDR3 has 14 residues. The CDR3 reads CASSENRGIETQYF. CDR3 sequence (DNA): TGTGCCAGCAGTGAAAACAGGGGGATAGAGACCCAGTACTTC.

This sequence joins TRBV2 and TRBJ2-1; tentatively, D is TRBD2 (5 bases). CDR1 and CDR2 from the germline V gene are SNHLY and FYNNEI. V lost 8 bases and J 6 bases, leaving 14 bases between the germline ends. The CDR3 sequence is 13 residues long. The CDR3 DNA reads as TGTGCCAGCGTCCTAGCCCGGCCCAATGAGCAGTTCTTC. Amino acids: CASVLARPNEQFF.

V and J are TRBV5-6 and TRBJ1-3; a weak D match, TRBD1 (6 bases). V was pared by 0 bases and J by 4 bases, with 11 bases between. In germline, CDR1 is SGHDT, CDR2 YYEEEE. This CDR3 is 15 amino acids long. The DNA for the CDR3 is TGTGCCAGCAGCTTGGACCCGACAGGAGGAAACACCATATATTTT. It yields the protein CASSLDPTGGNTIYF.

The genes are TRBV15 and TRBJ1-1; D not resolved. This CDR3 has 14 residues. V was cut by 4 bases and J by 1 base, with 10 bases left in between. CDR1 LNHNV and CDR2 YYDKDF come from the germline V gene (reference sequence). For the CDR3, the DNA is TGTGCCACCAGCAACCTAGACGGGAACACTGAAGCTTTCTTT. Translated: CATSNLDGNTEAFF.

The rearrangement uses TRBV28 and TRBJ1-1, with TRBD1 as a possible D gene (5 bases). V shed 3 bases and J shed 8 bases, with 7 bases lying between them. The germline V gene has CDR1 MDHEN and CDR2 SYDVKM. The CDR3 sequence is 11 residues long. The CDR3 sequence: CASSFGTEAFF. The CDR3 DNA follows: TGTGCCAGCAGTTTCGGGACCGAAGCTTTCTTT.

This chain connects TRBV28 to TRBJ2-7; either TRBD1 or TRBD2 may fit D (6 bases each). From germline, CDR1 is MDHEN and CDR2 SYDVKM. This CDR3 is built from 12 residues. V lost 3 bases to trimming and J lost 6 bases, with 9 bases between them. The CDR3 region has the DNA TGTGCCAGCAGTTTCGGGGGCATCGAGCAGTACTTC. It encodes CASSFGGIEQYF.

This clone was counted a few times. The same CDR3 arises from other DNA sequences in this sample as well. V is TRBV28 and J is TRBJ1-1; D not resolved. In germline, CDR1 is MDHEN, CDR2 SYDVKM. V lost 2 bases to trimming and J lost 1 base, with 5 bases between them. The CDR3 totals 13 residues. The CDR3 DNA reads TGTGCCAGCAGTTTAGGGCAGAACACTGAAGCTTTCTTT. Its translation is CASSLGQNTEAFF.

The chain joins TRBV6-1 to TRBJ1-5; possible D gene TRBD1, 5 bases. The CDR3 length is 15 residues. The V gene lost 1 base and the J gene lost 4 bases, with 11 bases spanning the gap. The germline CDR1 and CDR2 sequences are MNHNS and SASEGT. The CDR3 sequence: CASSEEWAGNQPQHF. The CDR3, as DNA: TGTGCCAGCAGTGAAGAGTGGGCAGGGAATCAGCCCCAGCATTTT.

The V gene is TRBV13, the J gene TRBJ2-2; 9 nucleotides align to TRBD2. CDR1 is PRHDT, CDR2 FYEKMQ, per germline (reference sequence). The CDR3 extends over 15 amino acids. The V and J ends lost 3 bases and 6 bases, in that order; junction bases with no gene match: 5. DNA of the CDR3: TGTGCCAGCAGCTTCTTTCCTAGCGGGGCCGGGGAGCTGTTTTTT. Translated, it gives CASSFFPSGAGELFF.

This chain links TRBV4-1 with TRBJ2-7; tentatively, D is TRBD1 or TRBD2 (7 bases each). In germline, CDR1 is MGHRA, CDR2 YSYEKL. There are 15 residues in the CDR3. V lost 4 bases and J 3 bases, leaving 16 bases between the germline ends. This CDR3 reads CASSPPGGVRYEQYF. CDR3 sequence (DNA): TGCGCCAGCAGCCCGCCAGGGGGGGTCCGCTACGAGCAGTACTTC.

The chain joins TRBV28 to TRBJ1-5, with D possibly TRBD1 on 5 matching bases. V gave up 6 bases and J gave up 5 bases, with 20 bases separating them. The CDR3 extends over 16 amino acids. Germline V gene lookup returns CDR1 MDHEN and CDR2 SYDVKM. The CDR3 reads CASSYTLRGGDQPQHF. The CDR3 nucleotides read TGTGCCAGCAGCTACACACTTAGGGGCGGGGATCAGCCCCAGCATTTT. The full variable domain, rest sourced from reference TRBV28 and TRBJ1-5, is DVKVTQSSRYLVKRTGEKVFLECVQDMDHENMFWYRQDPGLGLRLIYFSYDVKMKEKGDIPEGYSVSREKKERFSLILESASTNQTSMYLCASSYTLRGGDQPQHFGDGTRLSIL.

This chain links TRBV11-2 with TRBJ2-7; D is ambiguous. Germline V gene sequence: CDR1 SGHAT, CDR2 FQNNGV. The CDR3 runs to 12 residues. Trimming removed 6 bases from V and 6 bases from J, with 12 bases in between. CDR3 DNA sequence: TGTGCCAGCAGTTCGCCCCATTTCGAGCAGTACTTC. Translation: CASSSPHFEQYF.

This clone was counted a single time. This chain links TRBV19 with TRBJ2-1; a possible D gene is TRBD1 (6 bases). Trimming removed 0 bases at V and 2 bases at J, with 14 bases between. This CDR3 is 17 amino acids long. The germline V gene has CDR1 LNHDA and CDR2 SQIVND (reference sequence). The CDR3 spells CASSIDVRPGAYNEQFF. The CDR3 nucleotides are TGTGCCAGTAGTATAGACGTCCGGCCAGGGGCCTACAATGAGCAGTTCTTC.

CDR3 sequence reads: CAISPKGFAGGKETQYF. DNA for the CDR3: TGTGCCATCAGCCCAAAAGGATTCGCGGGAGGAAAGGAGACCCAGTACTTC. The genes are TRBV10-3 and TRBJ2-5, with 8 bases that match TRBD2. The CDR3 has 17 amino acids. Germline CDR1 is ENHRY and CDR2 is SYGVKD. V dropped 6 bases and J dropped 5; count of bases not matched to a gene: 17.

The CDR3 DNA reads as TGTGCCAGCAGCAAAAAGACAGGGTCCTACGAGCAGTACTTC. Its protein is CASSKKTGSYEQYF. This chain joins TRBV21-1 and TRBJ2-7; no check of the table's D call, TRBD1, against the DNA was made. TRBV21-1 is labeled a pseudogene. The CDR3 totals 14 residues.

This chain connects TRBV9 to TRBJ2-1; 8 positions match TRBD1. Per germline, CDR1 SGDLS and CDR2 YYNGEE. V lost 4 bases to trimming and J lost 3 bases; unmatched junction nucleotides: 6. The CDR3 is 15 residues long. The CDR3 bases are TGTGCCAGCAGCCCGCCAGGGGGCGGCTACAATGAGCAGTTCTTC. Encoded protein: CASSPPGGGYNEQFF.

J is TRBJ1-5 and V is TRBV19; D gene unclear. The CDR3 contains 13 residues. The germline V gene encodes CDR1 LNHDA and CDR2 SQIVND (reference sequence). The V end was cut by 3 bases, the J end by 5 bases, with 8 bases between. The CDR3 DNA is TGTGCCAGTAGTATGTCGGGCGATCAGCCCCAGCATTTT. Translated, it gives CASSMSGDQPQHF.

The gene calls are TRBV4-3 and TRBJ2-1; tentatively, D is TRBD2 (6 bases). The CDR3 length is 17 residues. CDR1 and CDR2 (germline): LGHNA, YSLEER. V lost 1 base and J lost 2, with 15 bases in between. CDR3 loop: CASSQALGEAPYNEQFF. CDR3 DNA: TGCGCCAGCAGCCAAGCCCTTGGGGAGGCCCCCTACAATGAGCAGTTCTTC.